This TCR beta chain comes out of a study of T cells in Graves' hyperthyroidism and ophthalmopathy. Regions amplified from RNA transcripts were the TCR beta CDR3 regions. First-round RT-PCR targeting the TCR CDR3 was performed with the HTBI primer set. A single record per CDR3 protein comes from TCRdb applying MiXCR to the multiplex PCR reads. The sample gives 300,000 to 400,000 distinct CDR3 sequences, over 15% of which show up once; around 54% is in the top ten. This clonotype was seen a handful of times. This clonotype originated in a woman aged 50 to 65 with Graves' hyperthyroidism. Sequencing input: blood.

CDR3 sequence (DNA): TGTGCCGTATCGGGGCAAGGGAACACTGAAGCTTTCTTT. It yields the protein CAVSGQGNTEAFF. The V and J genes are TRBV24-1 and TRBJ1-1; perhaps TRBD1 as D (5 bases). CDR1 and CDR2 from the germline V gene are KGHDR and SFDVKD. The CDR3 loop spans 13 amino acids. Trimming cost V 12 bases and J 1 base, with 14 bases left between them.